Below are 18 T cell receptor beta chains sequenced from a single sample in a study of T cells in narcolepsy. Repertoires were generated with immunoSEQ multiplex PCR, while TCRdb's copy carries only in-frame clones and drops some. The sample lists tens of thousands of clones, about four fifths occurring once. Specimen: CD45RA- memory CD4+ T cells from PBMCs. The receptors stem from a human donor with narcolepsy.

There are a few counts of this clone. In DNA, the CDR3 is TGTGCCAGCAGTTGGATCGGACGCGGGGGGGAGCAGTACTTC. Protein: CASSWIGRGGEQYF. V gene TRBV27 combines with J gene TRBJ2-7; 8 bases are shared with TRBD2. The CDR3 has 14 amino acids. Germline CDR1 reads MNHEY; CDR2 reads SMNVEV (reference sequence). V lost 4 bases, J lost 7 bases, and 9 bases stayed unmatched.

The chain uses TRBV19 and TRBJ2-7; 8 bases map to TRBD2. The CDR3 has 16 amino acids. V was clipped by 3 bases and J by 5 bases; unmatched bases: 12. The germline V gene encodes CDR1 LNHDA and CDR2 SQIVND (reference sequence). As DNA, the CDR3 is TGTGCCAGTAGTATCCCCCAAGCGGGGGAGAGGAACGAGCAGTACTTC. Its translation is CASSIPQAGERNEQYF.

The J gene is TRBJ1-5, the V gene TRBV18; 7 nucleotides match TRBD1. Germline CDR1 is KGHSH and CDR2 is LQKENI. This CDR3 region has 14 residues. Losses at the gene ends were 3 bases for V and 7 bases for J; bases not matched to a gene: 6. CDR3 region: CASSPLQGKQPQHF. In nucleotides, the CDR3 is TGTGCCAGCTCACCTCTACAGGGGAAACAGCCCCAGCATTTT.

The genes are TRBV9 and TRBJ2-3, with 10 positions matching TRBD2. This CDR3 is 16 amino acids long. V was clipped by 3 bases and J by 4 bases; unmatched bases: 8. From germline, CDR1 is SGDLS and CDR2 YYNGEE. In DNA, the CDR3 is TGTGCCAGCAGCGGCATATTAGCGGGGGGCGCAGATACGCAGTATTTT. Translating gives CASSGILAGGADTQYF.

J is TRBJ2-5 and V is TRBV7-6; weak D call: TRBD2 (5 bases). The assigned J gene may be wrong: the sequence end matches TRBJ2-7 better. Germline CDR1 and CDR2: SGHVS and FNYEAQ. This CDR3 has 15 residues. The CDR3 is CASSSLRAGESEQYF. The CDR3 nucleotides read TGTGCCAGCAGCTCTTTGAGGGCCGGGGAAAGCGAGCAGTACTTC.

This clone was picked up a small number of times. CDR3 nucleotides: TGTGCCAGCAGTCTTGGGACAGGGATGGGGACCCAGTACTTC. The encoded protein is CASSLGTGMGTQYF. This chain links TRBV2 with TRBJ2-5; 9 bases agree with TRBD1. The CDR3 loop spans 14 amino acids. V lost 5 bases to trimming and J lost 7 bases; unmatched junction nucleotides: 8. Germline V gene lookup returns CDR1 SNHLY and CDR2 FYNNEI.

The chain employs TRBV6-5 and TRBJ1-6, with D possibly being TRBD1 (6 bases). CDR1 and CDR2 (germline): MNHEY, SVGAGI. This CDR3 is 15 amino acids long. V was cut by 0 bases and J by 7 bases, with 10 bases left in between. CDR3 region: CASSYSPGQNSPLHF. In DNA, the CDR3 is TGTGCCAGCAGTTACTCCCCGGGACAAAATTCACCCCTCCACTTT.

The chain combines TRBV15 with TRBJ1-2; TRBD1 is a possible D gene (6 bases). Trimming shortened V by 0 bases and J by 6 bases, and 20 bases separated the two germline ends. This CDR3 contains 17 residues. Germline CDR1 reads LNHNV; CDR2 reads YYDKDF (reference sequence). The CDR3 DNA follows: TGTGCCACCAGCAGAGATCCCCGGGGGGGGACAAGAGATGGCTACACCTTC. This encodes CATSRDPRGGTRDGYTF.

The genes are TRBV9 and TRBJ1-1; D is unresolved. The CDR3 is 14 residues long. Trimming stripped 2 bases from V and 1 base from J, with 9 bases between. Germline CDR1 reads SGDLS; CDR2 reads YYNGEE. The CDR3 spells CASSVVGGNTEAFF. The CDR3 DNA reads TGTGCCAGCAGCGTGGTGGGAGGGAACACTGAAGCTTTCTTT.

The CDR3 DNA reads as TGCGCCAGCAGTGAGCGACTAGCGGAAGAGACCCAGTACTTC. It codes for CASSERLAEETQYF. The chain uses TRBV10-2 and TRBJ2-5; 9 nucleotides agree with TRBD2. This CDR3 has 14 residues. Trimming took 2 bases from V and 3 from J; bases not matched to a gene: 1. CDR1 is WSHSY, CDR2 SAAADI, per germline.

CDR3 residues: CASRPPGSRTNEQYF. The CDR3 DNA reads TGTGCCAGTAGACCCCCGGGGAGCCGGACGAACGAGCAGTACTTC. The chain combines TRBV19 with TRBJ2-7, with a tentative D call TRBD2 (5 bases). CDR3 length: 15 residues. CDR1 is LNHDA and CDR2 is SQIVND in the germline V gene (reference sequence). V lost 6 bases and J lost 5, with 20 bases in between.

This chain joins TRBV28 and TRBJ1-2, with TRBD1 as a possible D gene (6 bases). Germline V gene data show CDR1 as MDHEN and CDR2 as SYDVKM. CDR3 size: 14 residues. V dropped 5 bases and J dropped 8 bases, with 18 bases sitting between them. This chain's CDR3 is CASSPPGLGGGYTF. The CDR3 DNA reads as TGTGCCAGCAGTCCCCCGGGGCTCGGGGGCGGCTACACCTTC.

The CDR3 protein is CASSFRQGDEQYF. In DNA form, the CDR3 reads TGTGCCAGCAGTTTTCGACAGGGTGACGAGCAGTACTTC. V gene TRBV6-1 combines with J gene TRBJ2-7, with TRBD1 matching 7 bases. Germline V lookup: CDR1 MNHNS, CDR2 SASEGT. The V segment lost 5 bases and the J segment 5 bases; nucleotides outside the gene matches: 6. CDR3 size: 13 residues.

A few counts support this clone. The junction and the germline gene differ at one end; a read error may be behind it. V gene TRBV5-4 combines with J gene TRBJ1-1; no reliable D call. CDR1 is SGHNT, CDR2 YYREEE, per germline (reference sequence). This CDR3 comprises 13 residues. CDR3 amino acids: CASSPAGNTEAFF. The CDR3 bases are TGCGCCAGCAGCCCGGCTGGGAACACTGAAGCTTTCTTT.

The chain combines TRBV7-2 with TRBJ2-1; D not resolved. Germline V gene data show CDR1 as SGHTA and CDR2 as FQGNSA. CDR3 length equals 15 residues. The germline V and J ends were trimmed by 1 base and 0 bases, with 7 bases remaining between them. In DNA form, the CDR3 reads TGTGCCAGCAGCTTAGGACCACACTCCTACAATGAGCAGTTCTTC. Amino acid sequence: CASSLGPHSYNEQFF.

The chain combines TRBV11-2 with TRBJ2-2; D unresolved. The germline CDR1 and CDR2 sequences are SGHAT and FQNNGV. The V end was cut by 3 bases, the J end by 5 bases, with 13 bases between. The CDR3 extends over 15 amino acids. The CDR3 coding sequence is TGTGCCAGCAGCTTTATGGGTGTTGAGACCGGGGAGCTGTTTTTT. As protein: CASSFMGVETGELFF.

The chain uses TRBV2 and TRBJ2-7, with D perhaps given as TRBD1 or TRBD2 (5 bases each). Per germline, CDR1 SNHLY and CDR2 FYNNEI. The V end was cut by 6 bases, the J end by 6 bases, with 21 bases between. The CDR3 has 15 residues. The DNA for the CDR3 is TGTGCCAGCAGGGACCGGGACCTCCCGCGGGTCGAGCAGTACTTC. It yields the protein CASRDRDLPRVEQYF.

This clone was counted only a few times. The chain carries TRBV5-1 and TRBJ2-3; tentatively, D is TRBD1 or TRBD2 (5 bases each). V lost 6 bases and J 3 bases, leaving 14 bases between the germline ends. Germline assignment: CDR1 SGHRS and CDR2 YFSETQ. CDR3 size: 14 residues. The CDR3 nucleotides read TGCGCCAGCACGGGGCGGGCCTCAACAGATACGCAGTATTTT. Its translation is CASTGRASTDTQYF. The entire variable domain, with the rest obtained from reference TRBV5-1 and TRBJ2-3, is as follows: KAGVTQTPRYLIKTRGQQVTLSCSPISGHRSVSWYQQTPGQGLQFLFEYFSETQRNKGNFPGRFSGRQFSNSRSEMNVSTLELGDSALYLCASTGRASTDTQYFGPGTRLTVL.